The 26 T cell receptor beta chains below come from one sample, sequenced in a study of cytomegalovirus exposure and HLA in healthy donors. PCR involved 60 Vbeta and 13 Jbeta primers. Measured with immunoSEQ multiplex PCR; TCRdb has only the in-frame clones, and not every one. The data show 150,000 to 200,000 clones, with less than 90% seen just once and less than 5% held by the top ten. Sequencing was done on a sample of PBMCs. The receptors were gathered from a man in his fifties in good health and CMV-seropositive.

This chain uses TRBV7-8 with TRBJ1-1; 8 bases align to TRBD1. Germline assignment: CDR1 SGHVS and CDR2 FQNEAQ. The V segment lost 4 bases and the J segment 1 base; nucleotides outside the gene matches: 2. This CDR3 is 14 amino acids long. The CDR3 is CASSWGQANTEAFF. Written as DNA, the CDR3 is TGTGCCAGCAGCTGGGGACAGGCGAACACTGAAGCTTTCTTT.

The chain carries TRBV6-5 and TRBJ2-7; no clear D gene. Germline lookup yields CDR1 MNHEY and CDR2 SVGAGI. V lost 2 bases, J lost 0 bases, and 5 bases lay in between. The CDR3 totals 13 residues. The CDR3 DNA reads as TGTGCCAGCAGTTACCTAAGCTCCTACGAGCAGTACTTC. The encoded protein is CASSYLSSYEQYF.

The chain links TRBV7-9 to TRBJ2-3, with D possibly being TRBD2 (6 bases). V was pared by 5 bases and J by 5 bases, with 20 bases between. There are 16 residues in the CDR3. Germline assignment: CDR1 SEHNR and CDR2 FQNEAQ (reference sequence). The CDR3 region is CASSPENAAGIDTQYF. The CDR3 region has the DNA TGTGCCAGCAGCCCTGAGAACGCGGCGGGGATAGATACGCAGTATTTT.

The gene calls are TRBV7-9 and TRBJ1-1; D perhaps matches TRBD1 (6 bases). The ends were cut back, 6 bases at V and 2 bases at J, with 16 bases in the middle. The CDR3 spans 15 residues. CDR1 is SEHNR and CDR2 is FQNEAQ in the germline V gene (reference sequence). CDR3 protein: CASRPQGTSNTEAFF. The CDR3 nucleotides are TGTGCCAGCAGGCCCCAGGGGACCAGTAACACTGAAGCTTTCTTT.

The gene calls are TRBV28 and TRBJ2-3; 9 nucleotides align to TRBD1. Germline CDR1 reads MDHEN; CDR2 reads SYDVKM. After removal of 4 bases from V and 0 bases from J, the junction contained 5 bases not matched to a gene. This CDR3 spans 16 amino acids. CDR3 sequence (DNA): TGTGCCAGCAGTTCACGGACAGGGGATAGCACAGATACGCAGTATTTT. Its protein is CASSSRTGDSTDTQYF.

The V and J genes are TRBV7-2 and TRBJ2-2; weak D call: TRBD1 (5 bases). Trimming took 6 bases from V and 4 from J, leaving 21 bases between them. Germline CDR1 is SGHTA and CDR2 is FQGNSA. The CDR3 has 17 amino acids. The CDR3 reads CASSPIRGSRVTGELFF. CDR3 nucleotides: TGTGCCAGCAGTCCCATTAGGGGATCAAGAGTCACCGGGGAGCTGTTTTTT.

The J gene is TRBJ2-1, the V gene TRBV7-8, with TRBD2 identical over 9 bases. The junction had 13 bases not matched to a gene; V was cut back by 10 bases and J by 6 bases. The CDR3 runs to 15 residues. The germline V gene encodes CDR1 SGHVS and CDR2 FQNEAQ. Written as DNA, the CDR3 is TGTGCCATCGGGGGTGGTAGCGGGAGTCTCAATGAGCAGTTCTTC. It yields the protein CAIGGGSGSLNEQFF.

This clone was observed a few times. The V gene is TRBV5-1, the J gene TRBJ2-5; 7 bases are shared with TRBD1. The J call may be wrong; the DNA end is better matched by TRBJ2-7. This CDR3 contains 18 residues. Germline CDR1 reads SGHRS; CDR2 reads YFSETQ. The CDR3 DNA sequence: TGCGCCAGCAGGGGAAACAGGGATGGAATCGGGACAGACTACGAGCAGTACTTC. This sequence encodes CASRGNRDGIGTDYEQYF.

This chain connects TRBV9 to TRBJ2-7; TRBD2 matches at 7 bases. The CDR3 length is 14 residues. The germline CDR1 and CDR2 sequences are SGDLS and YYNGEE. V was clipped by 7 bases and J by 0 bases; unmatched bases: 7. The CDR3 DNA reads as TGTGCCAGCGGTACTAGCGACAGCTCCTACGAGCAGTACTTC. This sequence encodes CASGTSDSSYEQYF.

CDR3: CASSHSPTRGYNEQFF. The DNA for the CDR3 is TGTGCCAGCAGCCATTCACCTACCCGAGGGTACAATGAGCAGTTCTTC. The chain is built from TRBV5-5 and TRBJ2-1, with D maybe TRBD2 (5 bases). The germline CDR1 and CDR2 sequences are SGHKS and YYEKEE (reference sequence). The CDR3 is made up of 16 amino acids. Between the trimmed V and J ends, which lost 4 bases and 4 bases, there was a span of 18 bases.

The rearrangement links TRBV6-5 to TRBJ1-2, with 8 bases fitting TRBD1. CDR1 and CDR2 (germline): MNHEY, SVGAGI. The CDR3 has 16 residues. Unmatched junction bases numbered 7, after V lost 0 bases and J lost 4 bases. The CDR3: CASSYSSQGVFYGYTF. In DNA, the CDR3 is TGTGCCAGCAGTTACTCGTCACAGGGGGTATTCTATGGCTACACCTTC.

V is TRBV13 and J is TRBJ2-7, with TRBD2 identical over 10 bases. The CDR3 has 17 residues. V gave up 5 bases and J gave up 2 bases; unmatched junction bases: 12. Germline CDR1 reads PRHDT; CDR2 reads FYEKMQ (reference sequence). The DNA of the CDR3 is TGTGCCAGCAGCCAGACTAGCGGGCACTGGCCACCCTACGAGCAGTACTTC. Protein sequence: CASSQTSGHWPPYEQYF.

The V and J genes are TRBV7-6 and TRBJ2-1; the D gene is possibly TRBD2 (5 bases). V lost 6 bases and J 7 bases, leaving 7 bases between the germline ends. The CDR3 is made up of 11 amino acids. The germline CDR1 and CDR2 sequences are SGHVS and FNYEAQ. Here the CDR3 reads CASRRGNEQFF. The CDR3 DNA follows: TGTGCCAGCAGAAGAGGGAATGAGCAGTTCTTC.

The rearrangement joins TRBV5-6 to TRBJ2-5; 7 bases are a match to TRBD1. The trim removed 4 bases at V and 2 bases at J, leaving 5 bases unmatched. CDR1 SGHDT and CDR2 YYEEEE come from the germline V gene. The CDR3 covers 14 residues. CDR3 region: CASSQTGQQETQYF. DNA of the CDR3: TGTGCCAGCAGCCAAACGGGACAGCAAGAGACCCAGTACTTC.

Remarks on this clone: Compared with germline, one end of the junction differs, possibly owing to a read error. The chain uses TRBV28 and TRBJ2-1; D perhaps matches TRBD1 (5 bases). Per germline, CDR1 MDHEN and CDR2 SYDVKM. The CDR3 has 15 amino acids. CDR3 nucleotide sequence: TGTGCCAGCAGTTTCGTTCAGGGAACCTATAATGAGCAGTTCTTC. Protein: CASSFVQGTYNEQFF. The whole variable domain, remainder taken from reference TRBV28 and TRBJ2-1, is DVKVTQSSRYLVKRTGEKVFLECVQDMDHENMFWYRQDPGLGLRLIYFSYDVKMKEKGDIPEGYSVSREKKERFSLILESASTNQTSMYLCASSFVQGTYNEQFFGPGTRLTVL.

This clone was detected a few times. The chain combines TRBV9 with TRBJ2-2, with D unclear. This CDR3 is 14 amino acids long. Germline loops: CDR1 SGDLS, CDR2 YYNGEE. V was cut by 3 bases and J by 3 bases, with 9 bases left in between. CDR3 residues: CASSDRHHTGELFF. The CDR3 coding sequence is TGTGCCAGCAGCGACCGACACCACACCGGGGAGCTGTTTTTT.

CDR3 sequence: CASSLGAGGPTDTQYF. CDR3 bases: TGTGCCAGCAGCTTGGGAGCGGGAGGGCCTACAGATACGCAGTATTTT. The chain couples TRBV7-3 to TRBJ2-3; 10 bases are shared with TRBD2. CDR3 length: 16 residues. Germline V gene sequence: CDR1 SGHTA, CDR2 FQGTGA. The V and J ends lost 3 bases and 3 bases, in that order; junction bases with no gene match: 6.

This chain uses TRBV4-2 with TRBJ1-6, with D hard to call. Trimming took off 1 base at V and 6 bases at J, with 7 bases between the two ends. Germline assignment: CDR1 LGHNA and CDR2 YNFKEQ. CDR3 length: 14 residues. CDR3 sequence (DNA): TGTGCCAGCAGCCAAGTGCGGGGTAATTCACCCCTCCACTTT. This sequence encodes CASSQVRGNSPLHF.

As DNA, the CDR3 is TGCGCCAGCAGCCCTTGGACAGGGGAGGGAGTTCAGCCCCAGCATTTT. It translates to CASSPWTGEGVQPQHF. The chain employs TRBV10-2 and TRBJ1-5, with TRBD1 matching over 9 bases. CDR1 is WSHSY, CDR2 SAAADI, per germline. This CDR3 is built from 16 residues. V was clipped by 6 bases and J by 6 bases; unmatched bases: 12.

J is TRBJ1-3 and V is TRBV5-1; 7 bases map to TRBD1. The V gene end was trimmed by 0 bases and the J gene end by 7 bases; junction bases not matched to a gene: 10. CDR1 and CDR2 from the germline V gene are SGHRS and YFSETQ. CDR3 length: 16 amino acids. In DNA form, the CDR3 reads TGCGCCAGCAGCTTGGCCGGGGACAGATTCGGGAACACCATATATTTT. Protein product: CASSLAGDRFGNTIYF.

V gene TRBV7-6 combines with J gene TRBJ2-5, with D tentatively TRBD2 (6 bases). The end of the DNA aligns better with TRBJ2-7, so the J call may be wrong. Germline CDR1 reads SGHVS; CDR2 reads FNYEAQ. This CDR3 is built from 15 residues. CDR3 in amino acids: CASSLETGGTYEQYF. The CDR3 nucleotides are TGTGCCAGCAGCTTAGAAACAGGAGGGACCTACGAGCAGTACTTC.

Concerning this clone itself: Different DNA sequences within this sample yield the same CDR3. This sequence joins TRBV6-5 and TRBJ2-2, with a tentative D call TRBD1 (5 bases). Germline V gene data show CDR1 as MNHEY and CDR2 as SVGAGI. V was pared by 3 bases and J by 1 base, with 12 bases between. The CDR3 has 16 residues. Here the CDR3 reads CASSYSTVRNTGELFF. The CDR3 region has the DNA TGTGCCAGCAGTTATTCGACAGTACGGAACACCGGGGAGCTGTTTTTT.

The chain uses TRBV5-4 and TRBJ2-5; TRBD2 might be the D (7 bases). Germline V gene lookup returns CDR1 SGHNT and CDR2 YYREEE (reference sequence). The CDR3 is 14 residues long. V lost 1 base and J 3 bases, leaving 10 bases between the germline ends. The CDR3 is CASSLTGREETQYF. As DNA, the CDR3 is TGTGCCAGCAGCTTGACAGGGAGGGAAGAGACCCAGTACTTC.

The chain uses TRBV18 and TRBJ2-5, with 8 bases aligning to TRBD2. This CDR3 is built from 15 residues. Germline V CDR1 and CDR2: KGHSH, LQKENI. The junction had 5 bases not matched to a gene; V was cut back by 4 bases and J by 1 base. The CDR3 protein is CASSQRGRVQETQYF. CDR3 nucleotide sequence: TGTGCCAGCTCACAGCGGGGGAGAGTCCAAGAGACCCAGTACTTC.

The genes are TRBV7-9 and TRBJ1-1; the D gene is possibly TRBD1 (5 bases). The CDR3 extends over 13 amino acids. The germline gives CDR1 SEHNR, CDR2 FQNEAQ (reference sequence). Between the trimmed V and J ends, which lost 5 bases and 7 bases, there was a span of 14 bases. The CDR3 DNA follows: TGTGCCAGCAGCCCCGGACGGGGGATTGAAGCTTTCTTT. Its translation is CASSPGRGIEAFF.

The chain carries TRBV30 and TRBJ1-4; D gene uncertain. The CDR3 covers 12 residues. Germline V gives CDR1 GTSNPN, CDR2 SVGIG (reference sequence). V was trimmed by 3 bases and J by 4 bases, leaving 6 bases between them. The CDR3: CAWRALNEKLFF. The CDR3 DNA sequence: TGTGCCTGGAGGGCCCTTAATGAAAAACTGTTTTTT.